The 14 T cell receptor beta chains given below trace back to one sample, sequenced in a study of T cells after yellow fever vaccination. TCRdb analysed the 5' RACE reads with MiXCR anew, one entry per CDR3 protein. The sample has approximately 510,000 distinct CDR3 sequences, about a fifth seen once. This sample comprised PBMCs, obtained roughly 23 days after the first yellow fever vaccination. Receptors originate from a young man who received the YFV17D yellow fever vaccine.

Worth noting for this clonotype: This may be a read error: a much more frequent sequence differs by one nucleotide. The chain employs TRBV9 and TRBJ2-3; TRBD2 aligns across 12 bases. CDR3 size: 16 residues. Germline V gene data show CDR1 as SGDLS and CDR2 as YYNGEE. The trim removed 4 bases at V and 0 bases at J, leaving 3 bases unmatched. CDR3 nucleotides: TGTGCCAGCAGCTATACTAGCGGGGGGAGCACAGATACGCAGTATTTT. As protein: CASSYTSGGSTDTQYF.

This clonotype appeared once. The chain links TRBV7-3 to TRBJ2-3, with D perhaps TRBD1 or TRBD2 (5 bases each). Per the germline V gene, CDR1 is SGHTA and CDR2 is FQGTGA. The ends were cut back, 5 bases at V and 5 bases at J, with 17 bases in the middle. The CDR3 sequence is 15 residues long. For the CDR3, the DNA is TGTGCCAGCAGCCCCGACCGGGACGGAGGAGATACGCAGTATTTT. This gives the protein CASSPDRDGGDTQYF. Looking up the rest from reference TRBV7-3 and TRBJ2-3 gives the full variable domain: GAGVSQTPSNKVTEKGKYVELRCDPISGHTALYWYRQSLGQGPEFLIYFQGTGAADDSGLPNDRFFAVRPEGSVSTLKIQRTERGDSAVYLCASSPDRDGGDTQYFGPGTRLTVL.

This clonotype was found a few times. V usage is TRBV9 and J usage is TRBJ1-6, with 10 bases identical to TRBD1. CDR1 is SGDLS and CDR2 is YYNGEE in the germline V gene. The CDR3 covers 15 residues. Germline trimming cut 4 bases from V and 10 bases from J; bases unmatched to any gene: 8. CDR3 nucleotides: TGTGCCAGCAGCCCCAGGGACAGGGGTTGGTCACCCCTCCACTTT. This translates into CASSPRDRGWSPLHF.

This clonotype has just a few counts. This chain connects TRBV4-3 to TRBJ1-4, with D possibly being TRBD1 (5 bases). Germline loops: CDR1 LGHNA, CDR2 YSLEER. The V end was cut by 2 bases, the J end by 5 bases, with 18 bases between. This CDR3 is built from 17 residues. CDR3 amino acids: CASSQSSIGTSNEKLFF. In DNA form, the CDR3 reads TGCGCCAGCAGCCAATCGTCGATCGGGACCTCGAATGAAAAACTGTTTTTT.

The V call is TRBV18, the J call TRBJ1-1; possibly TRBD1 for D (6 bases). The CDR3 has 14 amino acids. CDR1 is KGHSH and CDR2 is LQKENI in the germline V gene. Trimming cost V 5 bases and J 5 bases, with 15 bases left between them. CDR3 amino acids: CASSKTGGGTEAFF. DNA for the CDR3: TGTGCCAGCTCAAAGACAGGCGGAGGGACTGAAGCTTTCTTT.

The chain couples TRBV6-1 to TRBJ1-6, with 7 bases aligning to TRBD1. Germline V CDR1 and CDR2: MNHNS, SASEGT. With 8 bases clipped from V and 8 bases from J, the junction kept 9 bases outside the gene matches. This CDR3 has 14 residues. CDR3: CASGIRGSDSPLHF. The CDR3 DNA sequence: TGTGCCAGCGGAATCAGGGGGTCGGATTCACCCCTCCACTTT.

This clonotype was counted a few times. V usage is TRBV30 and J usage is TRBJ1-2; D is unresolved. This CDR3 contains 11 residues. Per germline, CDR1 GTSNPN and CDR2 SVGIG (reference sequence). V lost 2 bases, J lost 4 bases, and 5 bases lay in between. Here the CDR3 DNA reads TGTGCCTGGAGTCGGGCCTATGGCTACACCTTC. Translated, it gives CAWSRAYGYTF.

The CDR3 DNA is TGTGCCAGCAGCTTAGGGCGGGGGGGTTACGAGCAGTACTTC. This encodes CASSLGRGGYEQYF. This chain connects TRBV7-2 to TRBJ2-7; 9 nucleotides align to TRBD2. CDR1 is SGHTA and CDR2 is FQGNSA in the germline V gene. With 1 base clipped from V and 4 bases from J, the junction kept 2 bases outside the gene matches. The CDR3 totals 14 residues.

The V and J genes are TRBV19 and TRBJ2-1, with TRBD2 identical over 7 bases. The CDR3 has 16 residues. After removal of 5 bases from V and 5 bases from J, the junction contained 12 bases not matched to a gene. Germline CDR1 LNHDA, CDR2 SQIVND (reference sequence). The CDR3 sequence is CASSSWVTSVNNEQFF. DNA of the CDR3: TGTGCCAGTAGTTCGTGGGTTACTAGCGTAAACAATGAGCAGTTCTTC.

A few counts support this clonotype. CDR3 DNA sequence: TGTGCCAGCGGGCCTGACGCGGGGGCCGGGTCAGATACGCAGTATTTT. It translates to CASGPDAGAGSDTQYF. This chain uses TRBV12-3 or TRBV12-4 with TRBJ2-3, with a possible D match to TRBD2 (7 bases). This CDR3 is 16 amino acids long. The ends were cut back, 8 bases at V and 4 bases at J, with 22 bases in the middle.

Only a few counts were recorded for this clonotype. The chain combines TRBV11-2 with TRBJ2-2; D gene ambiguous. The CDR3 is 13 residues long. Germline lookup yields CDR1 SGHAT and CDR2 FQNNGV. V dropped 4 bases and J dropped 8 bases, with 11 bases sitting between them. The CDR3 coding sequence is TGTGCCAGCAGCTCGACATGGGCTGGGGAGCTGTTTTTT. Translating it yields CASSSTWAGELFF.

This clonotype was counted ten times or more. V is TRBV12-3 or TRBV12-4 and J is TRBJ2-6; 8 bases are shared with TRBD1. The CDR3 consists of 15 residues. Trimming cost V 6 bases and J 1 base; bases outside gene matches: 2. This CDR3 reads CASSHRGSGANVLTF. The CDR3 coding sequence is TGTGCCAGCAGCCACAGGGGGTCTGGGGCCAACGTCCTGACTTTC.

This chain uses TRBV4-3 with TRBJ1-4; D uncertain. V lost 1 base and J 0 bases, leaving 6 bases between the germline ends. CDR3 length: 15 residues. Germline assignment: CDR1 LGHNA and CDR2 YSLEER. In DNA, the CDR3 is TGCGCCAGCAGCCAAGGCCCTACAACTAATGAAAAACTGTTTTTT. The encoded protein is CASSQGPTTNEKLFF.

This clonotype was recorded a few times. The chain uses TRBV27 and TRBJ1-4; D call uncertain. The CDR3 is 15 amino acids. Germline assignment: CDR1 MNHEY and CDR2 SMNVEV (reference sequence). V was shortened by 6 bases and J by 4 bases, with 15 bases between the two germline ends. CDR3 amino acids: CASRRVFGSNEKLFF. CDR3 coding DNA: TGTGCCAGCAGGCGGGTCTTTGGCAGTAATGAAAAACTGTTTTTT.